These T cell receptor beta chains were read from a single sample in a study of T cell repertoires in cytomegalovirus infection. TCRdb processed the reads anew with MiXCR; each CDR3 protein has one entry. The sample has 450,000 to 650,000 distinct CDR3 sequences; over 35% are singletons. What these receptors recognize is not known. Sequenced here: cultured PBMCs, sampled from culture after CMV antigen stimulation. These receptor sequences come from a human donor in good health (CMV status not recorded). Some clones in this sample may be carry-over from other donors' samples. The CDR3 runs from the conserved cysteine through the conserved F or W. The D gene is left open where the match is weak. Clone size appears in some rows only: once, few, many, or a class for an expanded clone.

D | J | V | size | CDR3 | DNA
- | TRBJ2-1 | TRBV28 | - | CASSLVGGNNEQFF | TGTGCCAGCAGTTTGGTGGGGGGAAACAATGAGCAGTTCTTC
TRBD1 | TRBJ2-7 | TRBV7-2 | few | CASSPTGIYEQYF | TGTGCCAGCAGCCCGACAGGGATTTACGAGCAGTACTTC
TRBD1 | TRBJ2-6 | TRBV10-3 | - | CATLGTGNSGANVLTF | TGTGCCACGCTAGGGACAGGCAACTCTGGGGCCAACGTCCTGACTTTC
- | TRBJ1-3 | TRBV28 | - | CASSLKGRPRNTIYF | TGTGCCAGCAGTCTTAAGGGACGTCCGAGAAACACCATATATTTT
TRBD2 | TRBJ2-7 | TRBV2 | few | CASSDLAGPYEQYF | TGTGCCAGCAGTGATCTAGCGGGGCCCTACGAGCAGTACTTC
- | TRBJ1-6 | TRBV3-1 | - | CASSQLQGNSPLHF | TGTGCCAGCAGCCAATTGCAGGGGAATTCACCCCTCCACTTT
- | TRBJ1-5 | TRBV6-2/TRBV6-3 | - | CASSYAAPSTDTQHF | TGTGCCAGCAGTTACGCGGCCCCTAGCACAGATACGCAGCATTTT
- | TRBJ2-7 | TRBV20-1 | - | CSAIQAIPPYEQYF | TGCAGTGCTATACAGGCTATTCCCCCCTACGAGCAGTACTTC
- | TRBJ1-1 | TRBV5-5 | - | CASSPSKNTEAFF | TGTGCCAGCAGCCCAAGCAAGAACACTGAAGCTTTCTTT
- | TRBJ2-7 | TRBV7-2 | - | CASSLAPTFYEQYF | TGTGCCAGCAGCTTAGCCCCCACTTTTTACGAGCAGTACTTC
- | TRBJ2-5 | TRBV7-2 | many | CASSQLVRETQYF | TGTGCCAGCAGCCAACTAGTGAGGGAGACCCAGTACTTC
- | TRBJ1-4 | TRBV12-3/TRBV12-4 | - | CASKEGPLGEKLFF | TGTGCCAGCAAAGAGGGGCCTCTCGGGGAAAAACTGTTTTTT
- | TRBJ2-1 | TRBV12-3/TRBV12-4 | few | CASSFGGGQFF | TGTGCCAGCAGTTTCGGGGGCGGGCAGTTCTTC
- | TRBJ2-1 | TRBV27 | few | CASKPRGPSSYNEQFF | TGTGCCAGCAAACCTCGAGGACCTAGCTCCTACAATGAGCAGTTCTTC
- | TRBJ2-7 | TRBV28 | - | CASSSDRRGSYEQYF | TGTGCCAGCAGCTCGGACCGAAGGGGGTCCTACGAGCAGTACTTC
TRBD1 | TRBJ2-5 | TRBV10-3 | - | CAISRTGGGGETQYF | TGTGCCATCAGCCGTACAGGGGGCGGAGGGGAGACCCAGTACTTC
- | TRBJ2-3 | TRBV7-2 | few | CASSLSGATDTQYF | TGTGCCAGCAGCTTATCGGGTGCCACAGATACGCAGTATTTT
- | TRBJ2-1 | TRBV7-2 | - | CASSLDYYNEQFF | TGTGCCAGCTCTCTGGACTATTACAATGAGCAGTTCTTC
- | TRBJ2-3 | TRBV6-6 | few | CASSYSKRSYTDTQYF | TGTGCCAGCAGTTACTCGAAGCGGTCCTACACAGATACGCAGTATTTT
TRBD2 | TRBJ2-7 | TRBV28 | - | CASTRGGPYEQYF | TGTGCCAGCACTCGGGGGGGGCCCTACGAGCAGTACTTC
TRBD2 | TRBJ2-2 | TRBV5-4 | - | CASTSGGPNTGELFF | TGTGCCAGCACGTCGGGGGGGCCGAACACCGGGGAGCTGTTTTTT
- | TRBJ2-1 | TRBV19 | - | CASGQGPPVSEQFF | TGTGCCAGTGGGCAGGGGCCCCCGGTAAGTGAGCAGTTCTTC
TRBD1 | TRBJ1-1 | TRBV5-4 | - | CASRQGSGVDGAFF | TGTGCCAGCCGACAGGGGTCAGGCGTTGATGGAGCTTTCTTT
TRBD1 | TRBJ1-1 | TRBV7-2 | many | CASSPDRGDTEAFF | TGTGCCAGCAGCCCCGACAGGGGGGACACTGAAGCTTTCTTT
TRBD2 | TRBJ2-1 | TRBV11-2 | few | CASSLGGSLAGTGGLGNEQFF | TGTGCCAGCAGCTTAGGAGGGTCACTAGCGGGTACGGGGGGGCTCGGCAATGAGCAGTTCTTC
TRBD1 | TRBJ1-5 | TRBV5-6 | - | CASSSGTAQPQHF | TGTGCCAGCAGCTCCGGGACAGCTCAGCCCCAGCATTTT
- | TRBJ2-2 | TRBV19 | - | CATRQTNTGELFF | TGTGCCACGAGACAGACGAACACCGGGGAGCTGTTTTTT
TRBD1 | TRBJ1-2 | TRBV19 | few | CASSIEGAPNYGYTF | TGTGCCAGTAGTATCGAGGGGGCGCCAAACTATGGCTACACCTTC
- | TRBJ2-1 | TRBV7-7 | few | CASSLGPGKMNEQFF | TGTGCCAGCAGCTTAGGTCCAGGGAAGATGAATGAGCAGTTCTTC
TRBD2 | TRBJ2-7 | TRBV12-3/TRBV12-4 | few | CASSRLAGGLGQYF | TGTGCCAGCAGTCGACTAGCGGGGGGCCTCGGGCAGTACTTC
TRBD1 | TRBJ2-1 | TRBV6-6 | - | CASSFGTGPYNEQFF | TGTGCCAGCAGTTTCGGGACAGGGCCCTACAATGAGCAGTTCTTC
- | TRBJ1-6 | TRBV7-9 | few | CASSLKELNSPLHF | TGTGCCAGCAGCTTGAAGGAATTAAATTCACCCCTCCACTTT
- | TRBJ1-1 | TRBV12-3/TRBV12-4 | - | CASRVTTMNTEAFF | TGTGCCAGCAGAGTTACAACTATGAACACTGAAGCTTTCTTT
TRBD2 | TRBJ2-5 | TRBV7-2 | - | CASSLFRGLGGGETQYF | TGTGCCAGCAGCTTATTCCGGGGACTGGGGGGGGGAGAGACCCAGTACTTC
- | TRBJ1-4 | TRBV7-9 | few | CASSPVGNEKLFF | TGTGCCAGCAGTCCTGTCGGGAATGAAAAACTGTTTTTT
- | TRBJ2-1 | TRBV5-1 | - | CASSLYGGGGYEQFF | TGCGCCAGCAGCTTGTACGGGGGAGGGGGGTACGAGCAGTTCTTC
TRBD2 | TRBJ2-7 | TRBV7-2 | - | CASSLIGGGEGEQYF | TGTGCCAGCAGCCTTATCGGGGGAGGGGAAGGCGAGCAGTACTTC
- | TRBJ1-1 | TRBV11-2 | few | CASRSQGRTEAFF | TGTGCCAGCAGGTCGCAGGGCAGGACTGAAGCTTTCTTT
TRBD2 | TRBJ2-1 | TRBV7-2 | - | CASSVFSGGYNEQFF | TGTGCCAGCAGCGTATTTAGCGGGGGGTATAATGAGCAGTTCTTC
- | TRBJ2-7 | TRBV19 | - | CASSHRDGQYEQYF | TGTGCCAGTAGTCACCGGGACGGACAATACGAGCAGTACTTC
- | TRBJ2-7 | TRBV7-6 | few | CASSEIDGLSSYEQYF | TGTGCCAGCAGCGAGATTGACGGGCTAAGCTCCTACGAGCAGTACTTC
TRBD1 | TRBJ2-2 | TRBV12-3/TRBV12-4 | few | CASSGQGNTGELFF | TGTGCCAGCAGTGGACAGGGGAACACCGGGGAGCTGTTTTTT
- | TRBJ1-1 | TRBV19 | - | CASSIKGTHHAEAFF | TGTGCCAGTAGTATAAAGGGGACACACCACGCTGAAGCTTTCTTT
- | TRBJ2-3 | TRBV7-2 | few | CASSSPSQDTQYF | TGTGCCAGCAGCTCTCCTTCTCAGGATACGCAGTATTTT
- | TRBJ2-5 | TRBV20-1 | few | CSARDSVQETQYF | TGCAGTGCTAGAGATTCTGTACAAGAGACCCAGTACTTC
- | TRBJ2-3 | TRBV4-2 | - | CASSQEEGRGDTQYF | TGTGCCAGCAGCCAAGAAGAGGGGAGAGGAGATACGCAGTATTTT